A single TCR beta chain is shown here with its context. Its target is not known. The data derive from a study of Ad26.COV2.S vaccination and SARS-CoV-2 variants. Study-level information: Ad26.COV2.S, an intramuscular injection, was given once or twice 56 days apart. Overall study results and limits: While placebo recipients had lower spike-specific TCR breadth, vaccine recipients had more. The TCR breadth and depth analyses may have understated or missed part of the total T cell responses.

Treatment: around 19 received Ad26.COV2.S at low or high dose, single or two shots; 5 received placebo; per-sample allocation not given. Day 63 after the first vaccine or placebo injection was the time point for sampling. The germline gives CDR1 SGHTA, CDR2 FQGNSA. V dropped 8 bases and J dropped 0; count of bases not matched to a gene: 8. The CDR3 spans 17 residues. Sequenced by immunoSEQ multiplex PCR; TCRdb stores in-frame clones only, minus some. Among around 370,000 clones, 70% to 90% were seen once, and the ten largest hold roughly 3.1%. The J gene is TRBJ2-1, the V gene TRBV7-2; 12 positions agree with TRBD2. The material was peripheral blood, obtained in a trial of Ad26.COV2.S vaccine versus placebo. The source of this sequence is a person aged 18-60 years who received the Ad26.COV2.S COVID-19 vaccine or a placebo. CDR3 in DNA: TGTGCCAGCGCACTAGCGGGGGGCCTTAGCTCCTACAATGAGCAGTTCTTC. Encoded protein: CASALAGGLSSYNEQFF. The complete variable domain, with remaining parts taken from reference TRBV7-2 and TRBJ2-1, reads GAGVSQSPSNKVTEKGKDVELRCDPISGHTALYWYRQSLGQGLEFLIYFQGNSAPDKSGLPSDRFSAERTGGSVSTLTIQRTQQEDSAVYLCASALAGGLSSYNEQFFGPGTRLTVL.